One TCR beta chain is described in this entry. Its antigen is currently unknown. Method: immunoSEQ multiplex PCR; TCRdb's copy keeps in-frame clones and lacks some. The repertoire holds around 120,000 clones, with 80% to 95% as singletons. This sample was taken from a study of T cell responses to AZD1222 COVID-19 vaccine. Study conclusions and caveats: Unmutated variant regions reportedly attract nearly half of all spike-specific TCRs. Among the donors, most were white British and more were female, and clonal diversity was possibly underestimated.

CDR3 size: 15 residues. Germline V gene sequence: CDR1 SGHDN, CDR2 FVKESK. J was trimmed by 5 bases and V by 4 bases; bases with no gene match: 6. J is TRBJ2-2 and V is TRBV14; 8 nucleotides align to TRBD1. Sequenced material: peripheral blood, taken on day 0 of AZD1222 vaccination. This clonotype was obtained from an adult in good health. CDR3 region: CASSLRQGMTGELFF. CDR3 sequence (DNA): TGTGCCAGCAGCCTGAGACAGGGGATGACCGGGGAGCTGTTTTTT.